A selection of T cell receptor beta chains follows, all from one sample in a study of shared clonotypes between healthy human individuals. The assay was immunoSEQ multiplex PCR, and TCRdb's table has in-frame clones only and misses some. Here the sample spans roughly 760,000 clones, around 72% being singletons. Material for sequencing was memory CD4+ T cells sorted from blood. The receptors derive from a woman aged 25 to 45 in good health. Both conserved end residues are part of each CDR3. A D gene is named only where the DNA matches it firmly. Rows give clone size only sometimes, using once, few, many, or a class for an expanded clone.

v_call	clone_size	d_call	j_call	cdr3_aa	cdr3_nt
TRBV18	few	NA	TRBJ2-5	CASSPSEGETQYF	TGTGCCAGCTCACCCTCTGAGGGAGAGACCCAGTACTTC
TRBV7-9	NA	TRBD1	TRBJ1-3	CASSQLGQGAGGNTIYF	TGTGCCAGCAGTCAACTCGGACAGGGGGCAGGTGGAAACACCATATATTTT
TRBV15	NA	NA	TRBJ2-5	CATSRDRGEETQYF	TGTGCCACCAGCAGGGACCGGGGCGAAGAGACCCAGTACTTC
TRBV7-3	NA	NA	TRBJ2-5	CASGTGAEETQYF	TGTGCCAGCGGTACAGGTGCAGAAGAGACCCAGTACTTC
TRBV5-1	NA	NA	TRBJ2-1	CASSLDGGNEQFF	TGCGCCAGCAGCTTGGATGGGGGCAATGAGCAGTTCTTC
TRBV4-1	NA	TRBD2	TRBJ2-3	CASSQGPTSGGTDTQYF	TGCGCCAGCAGCCAAGGTCCCACTAGCGGGGGTACAGATACGCAGTATTTT
TRBV28	NA	TRBD1	TRBJ1-5	CASSLPPAGGGNQPQHF	TGTGCCAGCAGTTTACCCCCCGCAGGGGGCGGCAATCAGCCCCAGCATTTT
TRBV25-1	many	TRBD1	TRBJ2-2	CASRQGVDTGELFF	TGTGCCAGCAGACAGGGGGTGGACACCGGGGAGCTGTTTTTT
TRBV18	NA	TRBD1	TRBJ1-5	CASSPFEPGQGHQPQHF	TGTGCCAGCTCTCCATTTGAACCGGGACAGGGGCATCAGCCCCAGCATTTT
TRBV5-1	NA	NA	TRBJ2-3	CASSYGGWRSLTDTQYF	TGCGCCAGCAGCTATGGTGGCTGGAGGAGCCTCACAGATACGCAGTATTTT